Following are 9 T cell receptor beta chains from one sample sequenced in a study of blood T cells in healthy people across ages (dated by TCRdb to between 2015 and 2017). The library was built by means of 5' RACE. Instrument on record: Illumina HiSeq 2500. A second roughly 6 to 11 cycle PCR used a sample-barcoded 5' primer and a J-beta primer mix. The public reads were quality trimmed at Q25 with fastp and then assembled into clones with MiXCR by TCRdb, keeping productive beta chains. Rows are combined by CDR3 protein, so each entry shows the most common genes and DNA. The sample table shows around 1,700,000 distinct CDR3 sequences, and about 30% are seen once. The ten largest clones represent 7% to 9% of the sample. The sample was blood. All receptors come from a woman in her twenties or thirties in good health.

Ten or more counts support this clonotype. The chain couples TRBV10-3 to TRBJ2-5; D not certain. Germline values: CDR1 ENHRY, CDR2 SYGVKD. The CDR3 sequence is 13 residues long. V lost 6 bases and J lost 3, with 11 bases in between. CDR3 protein: CAIRLNGEETQYF. The DNA of the CDR3 is TGTGCCATCAGGCTGAACGGAGAAGAGACCCAGTACTTC.

This chain links TRBV7-2 with TRBJ1-2; D unclear. Looked up from germline, CDR1 is SGHTA and CDR2 is FQGNSA. CDR3 length: 12 amino acids. V dropped 1 base and J dropped 7 bases, with 7 bases sitting between them. CDR3 coding DNA: TGTGCCAGCAGCTTAGACCAACCTGGCTACACCTTC. It specifies CASSLDQPGYTF.

About this clonotype: A read error is possible here, since a much larger clone lies one base away. The chain carries TRBV29-1 and TRBJ2-7, with D possibly TRBD2 on 6 matching bases. Germline V CDR1 and CDR2: SQVTM, ANQGSEA. The CDR3 spans 13 residues. CDR3 sequence (DNA): TGCGGCGGGCGGGGCACGAGCTCCTACGAGCAGTACTTC. Translation: CGGRGTSSYEQYF.

This clonotype showed up many times. V is TRBV7-2 and J is TRBJ1-1, with 8 bases lining up with TRBD1. This CDR3 region has 13 residues. Germline trimming cut 6 bases from V and 0 bases from J; bases unmatched to any gene: 0. Germline values: CDR1 SGHTA, CDR2 FQGNSA. The DNA for the CDR3 is TGTGCCAGCAGGGGACAGGTGAACACTGAAGCTTTCTTT. Translating it yields CASRGQVNTEAFF. Complete variable domain (other parts from reference TRBV7-2 and TRBJ1-1): GAGVSQSPSNKVTEKGKDVELRCDPISGHTALYWYRQSLGQGLEFLIYFQGNSAPDKSGLPSDRFSAERTGGSVSTLTIQRTQQEDSAVYLCASRGQVNTEAFFGQGTRLTVV.

This clonotype occurred a few times. The chain has TRBV25-1 and TRBJ2-3, with a possible D match to TRBD1 (6 bases). From germline, CDR1 is MGHDK and CDR2 SYGVNS. V was trimmed by 5 bases and J by 10 bases, leaving 13 bases between them. This CDR3 spans 12 amino acids. CDR3 sequence reads: CASSQTGPPQYF. For the CDR3, the DNA is TGTGCCAGCAGTCAAACAGGGCCTCCGCAGTATTTT.

This clonotype has only a few counts. This CDR3 reads CASSFRFRDGYGYTF. CDR3 sequence (DNA): TGTGCCAGCAGCTTTCGTTTCCGGGACGGCTATGGCTACACCTTC. V and J are TRBV3-1 and TRBJ1-2, with D perhaps TRBD1 (5 bases). V lost 5 bases and J lost 4, with 17 bases in between. The CDR3 has 15 amino acids. Germline V gene data show CDR1 as LGHDT and CDR2 as YNNKEL (reference sequence).

The gene calls are TRBV6-1 and TRBJ2-7; D gene uncertain. Per the germline V gene, CDR1 is MNHNS and CDR2 is SASEGT. The CDR3 totals 15 residues. The germline V and J ends were trimmed by 1 base and 1 base, with 11 bases remaining between them. The CDR3 coding sequence is TGTGCCAGCAGTGAAGTCAGATTGGGGTCCTACGAGCAGTACTTC. Its translation is CASSEVRLGSYEQYF.

J is TRBJ2-1 and V is TRBV12-3 or TRBV12-4; 13 positions match TRBD2. This CDR3 comprises 18 residues. The trim removed 3 bases at V and 5 bases at J, leaving 10 bases unmatched. The chain's CDR3 is CASSFPGLAGHQNNEQFF. The CDR3 DNA reads as TGTGCCAGCAGTTTTCCGGGACTAGCGGGACATCAGAACAATGAGCAGTTCTTC.

This clonotype was recorded a few times. The rearrangement links TRBV7-9 to TRBJ1-2, with a weak D call TRBD1 (6 bases). Trimming stripped 5 bases from V and 4 bases from J, with 14 bases between. The CDR3 is 14 amino acids. Germline CDR1 reads SEHNR; CDR2 reads FQNEAQ (reference sequence). CDR3 sequence: CASSESGTFYGYTF. The DNA for the CDR3 is TGTGCCAGCAGCGAATCCGGGACATTCTATGGCTACACCTTC. The full variable domain, rest sourced from reference TRBV7-9 and TRBJ1-2, is DTGVSQNPRHKITKRGQNVTFRCDPISEHNRLYWYRQTLGQGPEFLTYFQNEAQLEKSRLLSDRFSAERPKGSFSTLEIQRTEQGDSAMYLCASSESGTFYGYTFGSGTRLTVV.